This section outlines one TCR beta chain sequence together with its context. The authors' processing: Reference gene primer amplification in the assay estimated nucleated cell counts. The repertoire was sequenced with immunoSEQ multiplex PCR; TCRdb's copy has only in-frame clones and lacks some. V, J and clone size were drawn from that table, and D and trimming were deduced from the DNA. Counted here are about 52,000 clones, roughly 90% occurring once; the ten biggest clones make up 9%. This sample is drawn from a study of blood T cell repertoires in COVID-19. For the study at large: COVID-19 samples from acute and convalescent phases originated in the United States, Italy and Spain. PBMCs, B-cell-depleted T cells, or T cells were the source of the cDNA or gDNA that made up the material.

The specimen was peripheral blood. This clonotype was obtained from an older man with active or convalescent COVID-19.

DNA for the CDR3: TGTGCCTGGAGAGACAGGGGAGGTCCCTACGAGCAGTACTTC. Translated: CAWRDRGGPYEQYF. This chain links TRBV30 with TRBJ2-7; 8 nucleotides line up with TRBD1. The CDR3 spans 14 residues. V lost 3 bases to trimming and J lost 2 bases; unmatched junction nucleotides: 6. The V gene's germline CDR1 is GTSNPN and CDR2 SVGIG (reference sequence).